This TCR beta chain was sequenced in a study of blood T cell repertoires in COVID-19 (dated by TCRdb to about 2020). For the study in its entirety: Samples covering the acute and convalescent phases of COVID-19 were provided by collaborators in the United States, Italy and Spain. The samples were drawn from the first 160 participants of the ongoing ImmuneRACE study and from 1,254 subjects provided by 6 global collaborators. Nearly every sample came with metadata listing a de-identified subject ID, COVID-19 status, age in years and sex. The dataset comprised deeply sampled blood TCRbeta repertoires from subjects exposed to, actively infected with, or recovered from COVID-19. The repertoires were released in a freely available public database meant as a resource for research on the immune response to SARS-CoV-2. The prospective study material was composed of cDNA or gDNA derived from T cells, B-cell-depleted T cells, or PBMCs. Where HLA class I and class II types were available, the types were taken from metadata supplied by the sample provider, not from assay-based typing.

What the authors observed across the whole study: The quantity of clinical and demographic metadata differed by source and by participant and was supplied without curation.

Whole blood was collected in K2EDTA tubes by collaborating institutions according to the institutions' own protocols. Collaborator samples were shipped for TCRbeta analysis as frozen whole blood, isolated PBMCs, or DNA extracted from either sample type. Reading the germline V gene (reference sequence) gives CDR1 SEHNR and CDR2 FQNEAQ. Counted from cysteine to phenylalanine, this CDR3 has 12 amino acids. The DNA shown is the 36-base CDR3, in frame from base 1. Germline trimming amounts to 3 bases on V and 9 bases on J, with 3 as the count of junction bases outside the gene matches. About this clone itself: What this receptor recognizes is not known. Per-base quality was not reported, and no clone a single base away is much larger than it.

TCRbeta CDR3 regions were amplified from genomic DNA by means of the immunoSEQ Assay, a bias-controlled multiplex PCR. The authors' pipeline ran thus. Nucleated cell counts per sample were estimated from amplification of reference gene primers within the assay. Sequence reads were collapsed and filtered to measure the absolute abundance of every unique TCRbeta CDR3 rearrangement. Productive Simpson clonality was computed per sample as the square root of Simpson's diversity index over productive rearrangements. TCRdb carries this immuneACCESS record with in-frame sequences only. Its versions omit some clonotypes, under half of them owing to an unresolved V gene in the studies checked, with the rest unexplained. D and trimming come from the DNA, and the V and J calls and clone size come from that table. The table for this sample lists about 150,000 clones; about nine tenths of them were counted only once. The leading ten clones occupy roughly 6.1% of the sample.

The sequence came from an elderly man with acute or convalescent COVID-19. Sequenced sample: peripheral blood. This receptor chain uses TRBV7-9 and TRBJ2-7; the junction holds 9 bases that match TRBD1. This receptor has the CDR3 CASSFDRGAQYF. The nucleotide sequence is given as TGTGCCAGCAGCTTTGACAGGGGGGCGCAGTACTTC.